These 8 T cell receptor beta chains originate from one sample sequenced in a study of blood T cell repertoires in COVID-19. Method: immunoSEQ multiplex PCR; TCRdb's copy keeps in-frame clones and lacks some. Of 250,000 to 350,000 clones in the sample, 88% were seen once. Sequencing was performed on peripheral blood. The source is a woman aged 25-40 years with COVID-19, enrolled during active disease.

V usage is TRBV7-8 and J usage is TRBJ2-1; D is possibly TRBD2 (6 bases). CDR1 and CDR2 (germline): SGHVS, FQNEAQ. V shed 1 base and J shed 0 bases, with 10 bases lying between them. The CDR3 spans 16 residues. This CDR3 reads CASSLEAGSSYNEQFF. The DNA of the CDR3 is TGTGCCAGCAGCTTAGAGGCGGGGAGCTCCTACAATGAGCAGTTCTTC.

The rearrangement joins TRBV2 to TRBJ2-1; D unresolved. This CDR3 region has 16 residues. Germline CDR1 is SNHLY and CDR2 is FYNNEI. V was trimmed by 1 base and J by 0 bases, leaving 10 bases between them. CDR3 nucleotide sequence: TGTGCCAGCAGTGAAGTTAGCCGAAGCTCCTACAATGAGCAGTTCTTC. Amino acid sequence: CASSEVSRSSYNEQFF.

The V and J genes are TRBV6-5 and TRBJ1-2; 7 nucleotides agree with TRBD1. V shed 0 bases, J shed 4 bases, and the junction held 2 bases outside the gene matches. This CDR3 has 14 amino acids. CDR1 is MNHEY and CDR2 is SVGAGI in the germline V gene. This chain's CDR3 is CASSYSDRAYGYTF. CDR3 nucleotide sequence: TGTGCCAGCAGTTACTCCGACAGGGCCTATGGCTACACCTTC.

This clone was recorded a few times. The chain employs TRBV7-2 and TRBJ2-7; D gene unclear. The CDR3 has 13 residues. V was shortened by 1 base and J by 5 bases, with 9 bases between the two germline ends. Per the germline V gene, CDR1 is SGHTA and CDR2 is FQGNSA. The CDR3 sequence is CASSLVGRDEQYF. The CDR3 DNA reads TGTGCCAGCAGCTTAGTCGGTCGGGACGAGCAGTACTTC.

V usage is TRBV15 and J usage is TRBJ1-5, with unresolved D. V lost 0 bases and J lost 2, with 8 bases in between. The CDR3 sequence is 15 residues long. CDR1 and CDR2 from the germline V gene are LNHNV and YYDKDF (reference sequence). CDR3 in amino acids: CATSRDPGGNQPQHF. CDR3 DNA sequence: TGTGCCACCAGCAGAGATCCAGGCGGCAATCAGCCCCAGCATTTT.

As for this clone: This sample includes further DNA sequences coding for the same CDR3. CDR3 protein: CASSVGLAYEQYF. The CDR3 nucleotides read TGTGCCAGCAGCGTCGGGCTAGCTTACGAGCAGTACTTC. This chain links TRBV9 with TRBJ2-7, with D possibly TRBD2 on 5 matching bases. V lost 2 bases, J lost 4 bases, and 10 bases lay in between. The V gene's germline CDR1 is SGDLS and CDR2 YYNGEE. This CDR3 has 13 amino acids.

The chain joins TRBV30 to TRBJ2-7; 10 bases are shared with TRBD2. V lost 3 bases and J lost 4; bases outside the gene matches: 12. The CDR3 runs 16 residues. CDR1 is GTSNPN, CDR2 SVGIG, per germline (reference sequence). The CDR3 protein is CAWRKGGLADFYEQYF. As DNA, the CDR3 is TGTGCCTGGAGAAAGGGAGGACTAGCGGATTTTTACGAGCAGTACTTC.

The table lists this clone with a count of one. The J gene is TRBJ1-2, the V gene TRBV7-2; D is ambiguous. This CDR3 region has 14 residues. V lost 5 bases and J lost 13, with 23 bases in between. Germline values: CDR1 SGHTA, CDR2 FQGNSA. CDR3 protein: CASSHSGRGFFRTF. In DNA form, the CDR3 reads TGTGCCAGCAGCCACAGCGGCCGAGGGTTTTTTCGCACCTTC. Looking up the rest from reference TRBV7-2 and TRBJ1-2 gives the full variable domain: GAGVSQSPSNKVTEKGKDVELRCDPISGHTALYWYRQSLGQGLEFLIYFQGNSAPDKSGLPSDRFSAERTGGSVSTLTIQRTQQEDSAVYLCASSHSGRGFFRTFGSGTRLTVV.